This T cell receptor beta chain was sequenced for a study of blood T cell repertoires in COVID-19. Study background: Samples of COVID-19 (acute and convalescent) were obtained from the United States, Italy and Spain. T cells, B-cell-depleted T cells, or PBMCs supplied cDNA or gDNA.

This clone has only one observation. The CDR3 covers 14 residues. Germline assignment: CDR1 SGHTA and CDR2 FQGNSA. Trimming stripped 3 bases from V and 7 bases from J, with 12 bases between. Data came from immunoSEQ multiplex PCR; TCRdb stores just in-frame clones and leaves some out. This sample has roughly 210,000 clones, with around 84% found just once. The rearrangement links TRBV7-2 to TRBJ1-4; tentatively, D is TRBD1 (5 bases). The sequenced sample was peripheral blood. The origin of this receptor is a woman aged 80 or over with COVID-19, enrolled during active disease. The CDR3 DNA reads TGTGCCAGCAGCTTTTCGGGGGGAGGTGAAAAACTGTTTTTT. Translating it yields CASSFSGGGEKLFF.